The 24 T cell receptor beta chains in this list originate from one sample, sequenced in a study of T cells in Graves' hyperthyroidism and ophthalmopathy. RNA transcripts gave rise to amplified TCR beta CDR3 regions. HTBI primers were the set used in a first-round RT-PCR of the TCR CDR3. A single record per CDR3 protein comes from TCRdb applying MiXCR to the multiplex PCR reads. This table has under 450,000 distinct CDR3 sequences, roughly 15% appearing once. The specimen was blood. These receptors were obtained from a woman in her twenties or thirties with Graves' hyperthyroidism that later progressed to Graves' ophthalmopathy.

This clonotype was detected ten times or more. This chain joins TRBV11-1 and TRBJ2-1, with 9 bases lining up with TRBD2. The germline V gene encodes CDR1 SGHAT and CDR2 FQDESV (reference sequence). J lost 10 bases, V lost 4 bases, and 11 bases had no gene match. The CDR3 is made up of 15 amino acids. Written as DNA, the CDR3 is TGTGCCAGCAGCTCATTAGCGGGAGTCCCAAGAGAGCAGTTCTTC. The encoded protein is CASSSLAGVPREQFF.

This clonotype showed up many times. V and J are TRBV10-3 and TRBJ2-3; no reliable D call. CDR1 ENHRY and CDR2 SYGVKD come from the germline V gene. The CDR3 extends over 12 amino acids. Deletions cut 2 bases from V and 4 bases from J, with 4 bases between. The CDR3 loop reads CAISEAADTQYF. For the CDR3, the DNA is TGTGCCATCAGTGAGGCGGCAGATACGCAGTATTTT.

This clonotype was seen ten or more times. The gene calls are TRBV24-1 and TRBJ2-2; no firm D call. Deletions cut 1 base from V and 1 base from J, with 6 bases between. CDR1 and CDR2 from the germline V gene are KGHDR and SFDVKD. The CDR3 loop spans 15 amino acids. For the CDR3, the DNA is TGTGCCACCAGTGATTTTACCAAGAACACCGGGGAGCTGTTTTTT. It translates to CATSDFTKNTGELFF.

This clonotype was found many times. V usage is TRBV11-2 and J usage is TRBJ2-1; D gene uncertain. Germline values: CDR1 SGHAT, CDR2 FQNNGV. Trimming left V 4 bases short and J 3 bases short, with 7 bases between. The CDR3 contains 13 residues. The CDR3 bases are TGTGCCAGCAGCTCGGAGATCTACAATGAGCAGTTCTTC. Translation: CASSSEIYNEQFF.

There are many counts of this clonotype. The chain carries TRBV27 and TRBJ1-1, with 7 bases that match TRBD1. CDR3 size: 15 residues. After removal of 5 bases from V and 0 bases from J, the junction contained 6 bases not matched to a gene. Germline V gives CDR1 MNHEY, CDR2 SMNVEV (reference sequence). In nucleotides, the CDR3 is TGTGCCAGCAGTCCTGACAGGGTAATGAACACTGAAGCTTTCTTT. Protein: CASSPDRVMNTEAFF.

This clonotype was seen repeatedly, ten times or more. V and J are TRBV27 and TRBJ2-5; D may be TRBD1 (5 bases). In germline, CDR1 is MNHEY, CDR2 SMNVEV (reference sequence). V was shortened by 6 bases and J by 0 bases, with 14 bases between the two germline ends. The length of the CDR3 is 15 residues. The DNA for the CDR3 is TGTGCCAGCAGCCCCCTCGACAGTTACCAAGAGACCCAGTACTTC. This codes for CASSPLDSYQETQYF.

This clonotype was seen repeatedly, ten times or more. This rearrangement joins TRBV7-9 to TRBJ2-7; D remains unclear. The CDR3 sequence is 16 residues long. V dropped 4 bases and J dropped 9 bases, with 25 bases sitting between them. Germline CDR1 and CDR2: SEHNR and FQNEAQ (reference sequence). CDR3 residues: CASSSDDSPEWWWQYF. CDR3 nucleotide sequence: TGTGCCAGCAGCTCCGATGACTCCCCGGAGTGGTGGTGGCAGTACTTC.

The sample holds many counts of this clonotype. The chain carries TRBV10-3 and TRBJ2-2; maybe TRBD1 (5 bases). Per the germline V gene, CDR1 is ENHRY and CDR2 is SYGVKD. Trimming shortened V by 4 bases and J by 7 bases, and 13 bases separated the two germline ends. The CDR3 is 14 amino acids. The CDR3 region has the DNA TGTGCCATCAGTGCGGACAATACCCACGGGGAGCTGTTTTTT. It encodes CAISADNTHGELFF.

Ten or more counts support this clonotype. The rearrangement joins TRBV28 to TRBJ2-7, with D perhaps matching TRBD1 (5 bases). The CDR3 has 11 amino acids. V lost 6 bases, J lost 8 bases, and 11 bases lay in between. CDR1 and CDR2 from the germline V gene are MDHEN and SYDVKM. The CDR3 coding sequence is TGTGCCAGCAGCCTTAACAGGAAGCAGTACTTC. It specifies CASSLNRKQYF.

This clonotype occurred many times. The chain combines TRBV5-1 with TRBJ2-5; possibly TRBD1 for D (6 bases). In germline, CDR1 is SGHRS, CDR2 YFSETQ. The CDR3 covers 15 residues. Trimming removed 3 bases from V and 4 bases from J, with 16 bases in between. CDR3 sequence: CASSSNRVEPETQYF. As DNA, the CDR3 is TGCGCCAGCAGCTCGAACAGGGTTGAGCCAGAGACCCAGTACTTC.

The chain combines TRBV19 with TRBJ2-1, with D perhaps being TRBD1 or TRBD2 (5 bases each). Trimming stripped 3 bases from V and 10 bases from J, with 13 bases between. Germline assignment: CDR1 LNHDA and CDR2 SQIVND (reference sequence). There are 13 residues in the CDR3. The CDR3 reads CASSISIGTEQFF. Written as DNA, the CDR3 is TGTGCCAGTAGTATCTCGATCGGGACCGAGCAGTTCTTC. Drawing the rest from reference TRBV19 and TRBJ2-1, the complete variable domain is DGGITQSPKYLFRKEGQNVTLSCEQNLNHDAMYWYRQDPGQGLRLIYYSQIVNDFQKGDIAEGYSVSREKKESFPLTVTSAQKNPTAFYLCASSISIGTEQFFGPGTRLTVL.

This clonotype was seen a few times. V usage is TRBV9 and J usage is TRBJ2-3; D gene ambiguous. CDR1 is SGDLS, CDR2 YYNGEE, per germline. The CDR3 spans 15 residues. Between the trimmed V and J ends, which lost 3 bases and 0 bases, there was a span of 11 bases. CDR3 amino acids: CASSAGEASTDTQYF. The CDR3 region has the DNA TGTGCCAGCAGCGCAGGAGAAGCTAGCACAGATACGCAGTATTTT.

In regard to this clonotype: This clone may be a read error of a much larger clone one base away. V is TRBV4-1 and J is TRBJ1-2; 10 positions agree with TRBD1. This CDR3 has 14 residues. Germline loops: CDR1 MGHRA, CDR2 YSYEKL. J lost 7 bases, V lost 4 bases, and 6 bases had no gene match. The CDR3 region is CASSRDRGQGGYTF. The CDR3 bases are TGCGCCAGCAGCCGGGACAGGGGCCAGGGTGGCTACACCTTC.

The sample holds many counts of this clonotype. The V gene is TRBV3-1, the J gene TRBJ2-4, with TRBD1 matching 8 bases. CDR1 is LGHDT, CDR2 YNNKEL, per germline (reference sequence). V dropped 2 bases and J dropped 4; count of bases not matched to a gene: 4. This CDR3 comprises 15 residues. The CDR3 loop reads CASSQRDRTKNIQYF. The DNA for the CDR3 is TGTGCCAGCAGCCAAAGGGACAGGACTAAAAACATTCAGTACTTC.

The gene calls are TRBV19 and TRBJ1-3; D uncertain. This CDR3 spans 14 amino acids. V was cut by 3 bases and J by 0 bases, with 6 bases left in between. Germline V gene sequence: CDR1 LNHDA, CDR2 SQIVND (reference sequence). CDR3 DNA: TGTGCCAGTAGTATGATGGTCTCTGGAAACACCATATATTTT. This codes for CASSMMVSGNTIYF.

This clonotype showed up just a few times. CDR3 loop: CATSGYDGAGELFF. Written as DNA, the CDR3 is TGTGCCACCAGCGGCTATGATGGGGCCGGGGAGCTGTTTTTT. V and J are TRBV15 and TRBJ2-2; no reliable D call. Deletions cut 5 bases from V and 6 bases from J, with 13 bases between. In germline, CDR1 is LNHNV, CDR2 YYDKDF (reference sequence). This CDR3 is built from 14 residues. The whole variable domain, remainder taken from reference TRBV15 and TRBJ2-2, is DAMVIQNPRYQVTQFGKPVTLSCSQTLNHNVMYWYQQKSSQAPKLLFHYYDKDFNNEADTPDNFQSRRPNTSFCFLDIRSPGLGDTAMYLCATSGYDGAGELFFGEGSRLTVL.

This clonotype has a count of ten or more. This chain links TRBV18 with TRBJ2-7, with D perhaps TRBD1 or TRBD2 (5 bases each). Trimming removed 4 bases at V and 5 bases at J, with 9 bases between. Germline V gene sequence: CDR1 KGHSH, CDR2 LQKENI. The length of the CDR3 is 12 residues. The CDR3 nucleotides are TGTGCCAGCTCACGGGGGTTCCACGAGCAGTACTTC. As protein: CASSRGFHEQYF.

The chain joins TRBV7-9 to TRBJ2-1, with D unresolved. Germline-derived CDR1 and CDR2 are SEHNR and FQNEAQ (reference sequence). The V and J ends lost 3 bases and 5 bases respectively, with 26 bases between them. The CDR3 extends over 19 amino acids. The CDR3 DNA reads TGTGCCAGCAGCTTCTCCATGATAACTACAGTCGCTAGGGACAATGAGCAGTTCTTC. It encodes CASSFSMITTVARDNEQFF.

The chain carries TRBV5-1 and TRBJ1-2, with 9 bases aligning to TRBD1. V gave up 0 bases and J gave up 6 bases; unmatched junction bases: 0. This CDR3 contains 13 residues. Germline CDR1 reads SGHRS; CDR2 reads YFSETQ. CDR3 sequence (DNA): TGCGCCAGCAGCTTGGGGGACAGGGATGGCTACACCTTC. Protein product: CASSLGDRDGYTF.

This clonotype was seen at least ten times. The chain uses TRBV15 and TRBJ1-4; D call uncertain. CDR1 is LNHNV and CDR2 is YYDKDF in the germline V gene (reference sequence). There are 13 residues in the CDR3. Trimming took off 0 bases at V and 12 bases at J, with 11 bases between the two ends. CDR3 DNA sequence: TGTGCCACCAGCAGAGATTTTGTTTCGCAACTGTTTTTT. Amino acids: CATSRDFVSQLFF. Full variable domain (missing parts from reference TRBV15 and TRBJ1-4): DAMVIQNPRYQVTQFGKPVTLSCSQTLNHNVMYWYQQKSSQAPKLLFHYYDKDFNNEADTPDNFQSRRPNTSFCFLDIRSPGLGDTAMYLCATSRDFVSQLFFGSGTQLSVL.

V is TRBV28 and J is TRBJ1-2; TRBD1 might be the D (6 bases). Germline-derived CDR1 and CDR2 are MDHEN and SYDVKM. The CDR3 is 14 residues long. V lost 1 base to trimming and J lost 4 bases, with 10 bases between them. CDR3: CASSLYQGSYGYTF. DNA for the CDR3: TGTGCCAGCAGTTTATACCAGGGGAGCTATGGCTACACCTTC.

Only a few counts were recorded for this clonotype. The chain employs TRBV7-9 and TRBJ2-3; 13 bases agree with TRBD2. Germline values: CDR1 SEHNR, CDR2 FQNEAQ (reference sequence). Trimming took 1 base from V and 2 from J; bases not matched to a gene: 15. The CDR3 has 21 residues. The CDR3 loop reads CASSLVGRTSGSFYITDTQYF. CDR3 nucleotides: TGTGCCAGCAGCTTAGTTGGCCGGACTAGCGGGAGTTTCTATATCACAGATACGCAGTATTTT. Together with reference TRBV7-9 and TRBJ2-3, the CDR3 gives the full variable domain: DTGVSQNPRHKITKRGQNVTFRCDPISEHNRLYWYRQTLGQGPEFLTYFQNEAQLEKSRLLSDRFSAERPKGSFSTLEIQRTEQGDSAMYLCASSLVGRTSGSFYITDTQYFGPGTRLTVL.

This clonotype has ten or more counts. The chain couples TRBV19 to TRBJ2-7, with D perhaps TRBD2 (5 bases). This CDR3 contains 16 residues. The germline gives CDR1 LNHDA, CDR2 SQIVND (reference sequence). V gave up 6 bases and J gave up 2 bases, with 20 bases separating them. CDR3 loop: CASSKPGKSSPYEQYF. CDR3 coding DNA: TGTGCCAGTAGCAAGCCGGGAAAATCCTCTCCCTACGAGCAGTACTTC.

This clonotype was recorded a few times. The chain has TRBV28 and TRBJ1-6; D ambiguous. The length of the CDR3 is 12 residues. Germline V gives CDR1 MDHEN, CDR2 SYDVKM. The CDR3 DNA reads TGTGGGACGCGGGAGGGTAATTCACCCCTCCACTTT. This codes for CGTREGNSPLHF. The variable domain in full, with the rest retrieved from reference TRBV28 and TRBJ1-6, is DVKVTQSSRYLVKRTGEKVFLECVQDMDHENMFWYRQDPGLGLRLIYFSYDVKMKEKGDIPEGYSVSREKKERFSLILESASTNQTSMYLCGTREGNSPLHFGNGTRLTVT.